This passage covers 2 T cell receptor beta chains from one sample sequenced in a study of OX40 agonist ivuxolimab in advanced cancers. The table came from immunoSEQ multiplex PCR; TCRdb's copy has only in-frame clones and leaves some out. In the table there are around 74,000 clones, over 75% of which are singletons. The sample consisted of CD4+ or CD8+ T cells sorted from blood, taken in a trial of the OX40 agonist ivuxolimab. These receptors originate from an adult with an advanced solid tumor such as melanoma, head and neck, liver or kidney cancer.

The chain joins TRBV11-3 to TRBJ2-2; 8 positions agree with TRBD1. Germline V gene sequence: CDR1 SGHNT, CDR2 YENEEA. This CDR3 is 18 amino acids long. The junction had 11 bases not matched to a gene; V was cut back by 5 bases and J by 0 bases. The CDR3 reads CASSRSGQGISNTGELFF. The CDR3 coding sequence is TGTGCCAGCAGCCGATCCGGACAGGGTATTTCGAACACCGGGGAGCTGTTTTTT.

The chain combines TRBV6-5 with TRBJ1-5; D perhaps matches TRBD1 (6 bases). This CDR3 is built from 15 residues. The ends were cut back, 4 bases at V and 2 bases at J, with 12 bases in the middle. Germline CDR1 is MNHEY and CDR2 is SVGAGI. CDR3 region: CASSSRGMGNQPQHF. In DNA, the CDR3 is TGTGCCAGCAGTTCCAGGGGTATGGGCAATCAGCCCCAGCATTTT.